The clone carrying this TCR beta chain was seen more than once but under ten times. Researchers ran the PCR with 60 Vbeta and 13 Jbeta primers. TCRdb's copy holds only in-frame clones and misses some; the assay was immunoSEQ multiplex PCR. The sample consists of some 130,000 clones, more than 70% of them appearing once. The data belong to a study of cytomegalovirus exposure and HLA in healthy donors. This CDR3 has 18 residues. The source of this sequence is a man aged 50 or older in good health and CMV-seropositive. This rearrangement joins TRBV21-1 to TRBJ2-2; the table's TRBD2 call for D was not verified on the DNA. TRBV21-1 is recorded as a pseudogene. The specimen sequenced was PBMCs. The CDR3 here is CASRGELAGAMGTGELFF. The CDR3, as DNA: TGTGCCAGCCGCGGGGAACTAGCGGGAGCGATGGGGACCGGGGAGCTGTTTTTT.